These 27 T cell receptor beta chains came from one sample sequenced in a study of T cell repertoires in cytomegalovirus infection (dated by TCRdb to between 2019 and 2020). The sequencer was an Illumina HiSeq 1500. TCRdb passed the public sequencing reads through fastp at Q25 and MiXCR, retaining productive beta sequences. Merged by CDR3 protein, the rows form single entries marked with the most common genes and DNA. Counted in this sample were 650,000 to 850,000 distinct CDR3 sequences; approximately 32% of them appeared once. The ten largest clones take up roughly 13% of the sample. The sample's treatment or condition label, in plain terms: in vitro stimulation with specific CMV peptide epitopes to enrich CMV-specific T cells. Their antigen targets remain unknown. The sample consisted of cultured CD8+ T cells from PBMCs, taken from culture after CMV antigen stimulation. The receptors come from a human donor in good health (CMV status not recorded). Some clones in this sample may be carry-over from other donors' samples.

This clonotype has only a few counts. The genes are TRBV5-4 and TRBJ2-2; TRBD1 matches 8 bases. The CDR3 extends over 14 amino acids. Unmatched junction bases numbered 7, after V lost 5 bases and J lost 7 bases. Germline V CDR1 and CDR2: SGHNT, YYREEE (reference sequence). The DNA of the CDR3 is TGTGCCAGCAGTCTGGACAGGGTTCACGGGGAGCTGTTTTTT. Its protein product is CASSLDRVHGELFF.

This chain joins TRBV6-2 or TRBV6-3 and TRBJ2-7, with 8 bases identical to TRBD1. The CDR3 is 14 amino acids. The germline CDR1 and CDR2 sequences are MNHEY and SVGEGT. V trimming: 5 bases; J trimming: 5 bases; junction bases outside the gene matches: 8. For the CDR3, the DNA is TGTGCCAGCAGTCAGGCCAGGGGGCTCGACGAGCAGTACGTC. Encoded protein: CASSQARGLDEQYV.

The chain has TRBV6-5 and TRBJ2-7, with 13 bases aligning to TRBD2. CDR1 MNHEY and CDR2 SVGAGI come from the germline V gene. V was clipped by 0 bases and J by 2 bases; unmatched bases: 4. The CDR3 spans 17 residues. In nucleotides, the CDR3 is TGTGCCAGCAGTTACTCGACTAGCGGGGGGCAGGCCTACGAGCAGTACTTC. This gives the protein CASSYSTSGGQAYEQYF.

This chain links TRBV11-3 with TRBJ2-6; the D gene is possibly TRBD1 (6 bases). With 5 bases removed from V and 2 bases from J, the gap between germline ends came to 13 bases. CDR1 is SGHNT, CDR2 YENEEA, per germline. The CDR3 spans 16 residues. The CDR3 coding sequence is TGTGCCAGCAGCAACGAACAGGGTGCTGGGGCCAACGTCCTGACTTTC. Protein sequence: CASSNEQGAGANVLTF.

This clonotype turned up a few times. This chain connects TRBV10-3 to TRBJ2-6; 7 positions match TRBD1. V was pared by 6 bases and J by 0 bases, with 2 bases of the junction left unmatched. Germline V gene lookup returns CDR1 ENHRY and CDR2 SYGVKD. The CDR3 extends over 15 amino acids. The CDR3 is CAISNRGSGANVLTF. The CDR3 DNA reads as TGTGCCATCAGCAACAGGGGCTCTGGGGCCAACGTCCTGACTTTC.

V and J are TRBV7-9 and TRBJ2-3; D might be TRBD1 (5 bases). Trimming cost V 5 bases and J 2 bases, with 17 bases left between them. The CDR3 has 16 residues. CDR1 SEHNR and CDR2 FQNEAQ come from the germline V gene (reference sequence). Here the CDR3 DNA reads TGTGCCAGCAGCCCTAATACAGGAGCAATCACAGATACGCAGTATTTT. Its translation: CASSPNTGAITDTQYF.

This clonotype turned up a few times. The J gene is TRBJ2-1, the V gene TRBV5-1, with 9 bases that match TRBD2. From germline, CDR1 is SGHRS and CDR2 YFSETQ. The CDR3 loop spans 17 amino acids. J lost 7 bases, V lost 0 bases, and 11 bases had no gene match. For the CDR3, the DNA is TGCGCCAGCAGCTTGGCATCGCGAGGACTAGCGAGAAATGAGCAGTTCTTC. This encodes CASSLASRGLARNEQFF.

This clonotype has a count of ten or more. The chain joins TRBV7-2 to TRBJ2-3; perhaps TRBD2 as D (6 bases). V was trimmed by 5 bases and J by 0 bases, leaving 21 bases between them. The CDR3 spans 18 residues. Germline V gene data show CDR1 as SGHTA and CDR2 as FQGNSA. The CDR3 DNA is TGTGCCAGCAGCCCCTGGGAGTTTAGCGGAATTAGCACAGATACGCAGTATTTT. It encodes CASSPWEFSGISTDTQYF. The full variable domain, in which reference TRBV7-2 and TRBJ2-3 provide the parts outside the CDR3, is GAGVSQSPSNKVTEKGKDVELRCDPISGHTALYWYRQSLGQGLEFLIYFQGNSAPDKSGLPSDRFSAERTGGSVSTLTIQRTQQEDSAVYLCASSPWEFSGISTDTQYFGPGTRLTVL.

The CDR3 nucleotides read TGTGCCAGCAGTAGCGGGGGACTTGTAAAAGAGACCCAGTACTTC. Translating gives CASSSGGLVKETQYF. The V call is TRBV6-2 or TRBV6-3, the J call TRBJ2-5; 8 positions agree with TRBD2. The CDR3 covers 15 residues. V shed 5 bases and J 3 bases; nucleotides not matched to a gene: 8. The germline gives CDR1 MNHEY, CDR2 SVGEGT.

Only a few counts were recorded for this clonotype. The rearrangement joins TRBV6-5 to TRBJ1-2, with D perhaps TRBD1 (5 bases). The V and J ends lost 0 bases and 2 bases respectively, with 7 bases between them. The CDR3 has 14 amino acids. Per germline, CDR1 MNHEY and CDR2 SVGAGI. The CDR3 DNA reads TGTGCCAGCAGTTACTCGGCAGGGAACTATGGCTACACCTTC. Its protein is CASSYSAGNYGYTF.

The chain joins TRBV9 to TRBJ1-1, with TRBD1 matching over 7 bases. The CDR3 spans 15 residues. Germline values: CDR1 SGDLS, CDR2 YYNGEE. The V gene end was trimmed by 4 bases and the J gene end by 6 bases; junction bases not matched to a gene: 12. CDR3 residues: CASSPGQQSHAEAFF. The CDR3 region has the DNA TGTGCCAGCAGCCCGGGACAGCAGAGTCACGCTGAAGCTTTCTTT.

This clonotype was counted many times. The genes are TRBV6-5 and TRBJ1-4, with 7 bases that match TRBD1. This CDR3 has 17 residues. V was pared by 0 bases and J by 8 bases, with 12 bases of the junction left unmatched. The germline gives CDR1 MNHEY, CDR2 SVGAGI. The CDR3 DNA follows: TGTGCCAGCAGTTACTCCCCCCCGAGGGGGCTTAAGGAAAAACTGTTTTTT. The encoded protein is CASSYSPPRGLKEKLFF.

V gene TRBV9 combines with J gene TRBJ2-2; D unresolved. CDR3 length: 17 amino acids. Per the germline V gene, CDR1 is SGDLS and CDR2 is YYNGEE. Trimming left V 3 bases short and J 0 bases short, with 15 bases between. CDR3 sequence (DNA): TGTGCCAGCAGCGGATTCTTGCCTGGGGCGAACACCGGGGAGCTGTTTTTT. Translation gives CASSGFLPGANTGELFF.

V is TRBV15 and J is TRBJ2-1; tentatively, D is TRBD1 (5 bases). From germline, CDR1 is LNHNV and CDR2 YYDKDF (reference sequence). This CDR3 is built from 17 residues. V gave up 4 bases and J gave up 0 bases, with 16 bases separating them. The CDR3 sequence: CATSTSDQDNSYNEQFF. The DNA of the CDR3 is TGTGCCACCAGCACGTCGGACCAGGACAACTCCTACAATGAGCAGTTCTTC.

J is TRBJ2-1 and V is TRBV10-3, with D perhaps matching TRBD1 (6 bases). The CDR3 length is 12 residues. V was shortened by 9 bases and J by 7 bases, with 13 bases between the two germline ends. Germline assignment: CDR1 ENHRY and CDR2 SYGVKD. CDR3 in DNA: TGTGCCATTGGACAGTACGGGAATGAGCAGTTCTTC. Protein: CAIGQYGNEQFF.

This clonotype has just a few counts. V gene TRBV12-3 or TRBV12-4 combines with J gene TRBJ2-7, with D possibly being TRBD2 (6 bases). CDR3 length: 13 residues. V lost 1 base and J lost 5, with 9 bases in between. CDR3 in amino acids: CASSLGGVHEQYV. The CDR3 bases are TGTGCCAGCAGTTTAGGGGGGGTACACGAGCAGTACGTC.

V is TRBV6-6 and J is TRBJ2-5, with a tentative D call TRBD2 (6 bases). The CDR3 length is 14 residues. Germline V CDR1 and CDR2: MNHNY, SVGAGI (reference sequence). Between the trimmed V and J ends, which lost 4 bases and 5 bases, there was a span of 14 bases. CDR3 sequence: CASSLDYAGETQYF. CDR3 nucleotides: TGTGCCAGCAGTTTGGACTACGCGGGGGAGACCCAGTACTTC.

This clonotype was seen a handful of times. The CDR3, as DNA: TGTGCCAGCAGTTTATGGGCGGGGGGGCAGTATGAGCAGTTCTTC. Translating it yields CASSLWAGGQYEQFF. The V call is TRBV12-3 or TRBV12-4, the J call TRBJ2-1; TRBD2 matches 9 bases. The CDR3 consists of 15 residues. Trimming cost V 2 bases and J 8 bases; bases outside gene matches: 7.

V usage is TRBV7-9 and J usage is TRBJ1-1, with a possible D match to TRBD1 (5 bases). The germline V gene encodes CDR1 SEHNR and CDR2 FQNEAQ (reference sequence). The CDR3 is 13 amino acids. V lost 8 bases, J lost 2 bases, and 12 bases lay in between. The CDR3 sequence is CASASGTNTEAFF. Written as DNA, the CDR3 is TGTGCCAGCGCTAGCGGGACTAACACTGAAGCTTTCTTT.

The V call is TRBV27, the J call TRBJ2-5, with D perhaps matching TRBD2 (6 bases). This CDR3 spans 14 amino acids. V lost 6 bases and J lost 6, with 17 bases in between. CDR1 is MNHEY and CDR2 is SMNVEV in the germline V gene (reference sequence). CDR3 loop: CASSRGEGGKTQYF. For the CDR3, the DNA is TGTGCCAGCAGCCGAGGAGAGGGCGGGAAGACCCAGTACTTC.

Many counts were recorded for this clonotype. This chain connects TRBV7-2 to TRBJ2-6; no clear D gene. The CDR3 is made up of 16 amino acids. The ends were cut back, 3 bases at V and 0 bases at J, with 9 bases in the middle. CDR1 SGHTA and CDR2 FQGNSA come from the germline V gene. The CDR3 spells CASSFLGASGANVLTF. CDR3 in DNA: TGTGCCAGCAGCTTCCTAGGAGCCTCTGGGGCCAACGTCCTGACTTTC. Using reference TRBV7-2 and TRBJ2-6 for the parts outside the CDR3, the full variable domain is GAGVSQSPSNKVTEKGKDVELRCDPISGHTALYWYRQSLGQGLEFLIYFQGNSAPDKSGLPSDRFSAERTGGSVSTLTIQRTQQEDSAVYLCASSFLGASGANVLTFGAGSRLTVL.

This clonotype was recorded a few times. The chain recombines TRBV10-2 with TRBJ1-1; 10 nucleotides align to TRBD1. CDR1 is WSHSY, CDR2 SAAADI, per germline. V lost 2 bases, J lost 10 bases, and 16 bases stayed unmatched. The CDR3 has 17 amino acids. The CDR3 loop reads CASSEEGGQGKFSGAFF. In DNA, the CDR3 is TGCGCCAGCAGTGAGGAGGGGGGACAGGGGAAGTTCTCTGGAGCTTTCTTT.

This clonotype appeared many times. This chain uses TRBV6-2 or TRBV6-3 with TRBJ2-1; no clear D. Germline V gives CDR1 MNHEY, CDR2 SVGEGT. The CDR3 runs to 13 residues. V gave up 0 bases and J gave up 4 bases, with 4 bases separating them. The CDR3 protein is CASSYSKYNEQFF. DNA for the CDR3: TGTGCCAGCAGTTACTCTAAGTACAATGAGCAGTTCTTC.

This chain joins TRBV7-9 and TRBJ2-1, with 13 nucleotides matching TRBD2. CDR1 is SEHNR and CDR2 is FQNEAQ in the germline V gene (reference sequence). The trim removed 4 bases at V and 0 bases at J, leaving 12 bases unmatched. This CDR3 has 20 residues. CDR3 protein: CASSSQTSGGPLSSYNEQFF. The DNA for the CDR3 is TGTGCCAGCAGCTCCCAGACTAGCGGGGGGCCCCTTAGCTCCTACAATGAGCAGTTCTTC. The variable domain in full, completed from reference TRBV7-9 and TRBJ2-1, reads DTGVSQNPRHKITKRGQNVTFRCDPISEHNRLYWYRQTLGQGPEFLTYFQNEAQLEKSRLLSDRFSAERPKGSFSTLEIQRTEQGDSAMYLCASSSQTSGGPLSSYNEQFFGPGTRLTVL.

V gene TRBV12-3 or TRBV12-4 combines with J gene TRBJ2-3; TRBD2 aligns across 10 bases. The V segment lost 4 bases and the J segment 6 bases; nucleotides outside the gene matches: 4. CDR3 length: 14 residues. CDR3 DNA sequence: TGTGCCAGCAGTTGGGGTAGCGGGGGGGATACGCAGTATTTT. Encoded protein: CASSWGSGGDTQYF.

V usage is TRBV6-5 and J usage is TRBJ2-2; weak D call: TRBD2 (6 bases). Germline CDR1 is MNHEY and CDR2 is SVGAGI. V dropped 5 bases and J dropped 5 bases, with 15 bases sitting between them. The CDR3 has 15 amino acids. The CDR3 loop reads CASSAGTAPTGELFF. In DNA, the CDR3 is TGTGCCAGCAGTGCCGGGACTGCCCCTACCGGGGAGCTGTTTTTT.

V and J are TRBV7-4 and TRBJ2-4, with 7 bases aligning to TRBD1. CDR1 is SGHVT, CDR2 SQSDAQ, per germline. The V segment lost 5 bases and the J segment 7 bases; nucleotides outside the gene matches: 17. There are 17 residues in the CDR3. CDR3 residues: CASSGWAHRGPFNIQYF. CDR3 DNA: TGTGCCAGCAGCGGTTGGGCCCACAGGGGCCCCTTCAACATTCAGTACTTC.